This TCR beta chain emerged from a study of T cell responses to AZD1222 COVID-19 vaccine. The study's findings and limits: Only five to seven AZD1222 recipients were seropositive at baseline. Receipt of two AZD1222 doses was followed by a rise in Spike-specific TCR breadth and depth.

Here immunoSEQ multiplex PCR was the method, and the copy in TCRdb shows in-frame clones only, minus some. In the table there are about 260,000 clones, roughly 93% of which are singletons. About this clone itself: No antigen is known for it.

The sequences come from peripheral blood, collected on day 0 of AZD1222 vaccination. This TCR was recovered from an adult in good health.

This CDR3 is CASNPESSGNTIYF. The CDR3 nucleotides are TGTGCCAGCAACCCGGAGAGCTCTGGAAACACCATATATTTT. The chain carries TRBV9 and TRBJ1-3; D remains ambiguous. V lost 6 bases, J lost 0 bases, and 10 bases lay in between. Germline assignment: CDR1 SGDLS and CDR2 YYNGEE. The CDR3 covers 14 residues.